Following are 15 T cell receptor beta chains from one sample sequenced in a study of T cell responses to AZD1222 COVID-19 vaccine. Only in-frame clones appear in the TCRdb table, and some are missing; sequencing was by immunoSEQ multiplex PCR. The sample shows fewer than 120,000 clones, about 87% of them seen only once. Sequenced material: peripheral blood, taken on day 0 of AZD1222 vaccination. These receptors were taken from an adult in good health.

The chain joins TRBV7-2 to TRBJ1-6, with D possibly matching TRBD1 (5 bases). CDR3 length: 15 residues. Germline loops: CDR1 SGHTA, CDR2 FQGNSA. V shed 1 base and J shed 7 bases, with 11 bases lying between them. CDR3 nucleotide sequence: TGTGCCAGCAGCTTAGGGGGCGGTTACAATTCACCCCTCCACTTT. Translated: CASSLGGGYNSPLHF.

The V and J genes are TRBV13 and TRBJ2-1; D ambiguous. Germline V lookup: CDR1 PRHDT, CDR2 FYEKMQ (reference sequence). The CDR3 length is 12 residues. Trimming shortened V by 2 bases and J by 16 bases, and 15 bases separated the two germline ends. Written as DNA, the CDR3 is TGTGCCAGCAGCTTAATGGCCGGCCGTTTTTTCTTC. This codes for CASSLMAGRFFF.

The chain employs TRBV25-1 and TRBJ1-1; tentative D call: TRBD1 (5 bases). The length of the CDR3 is 13 residues. CDR1 is MGHDK, CDR2 SYGVNS, per germline. With 5 bases removed from V and 11 bases from J, the gap between germline ends came to 18 bases. CDR3 coding DNA: TGTGCCAGCAGTCCGAACCAGGGAGGAGTCGCTTTCTTT. As protein: CASSPNQGGVAFF.

There are a few counts of this clone. V is TRBV4-1 and J is TRBJ2-7; D not resolved. The CDR3 spans 15 residues. The ends were cut back, 1 base at V and 6 bases at J, with 16 bases in the middle. Germline values: CDR1 MGHRA, CDR2 YSYEKL. The CDR3 coding sequence is TGCGCCAGCAGCCAAGTGGGTCCGTCGCTGCTCGAGCAGTACTTC. Its protein is CASSQVGPSLLEQYF.

The chain links TRBV5-1 to TRBJ1-1, with a weak D call TRBD1 (6 bases). CDR3 length: 15 amino acids. V dropped 4 bases and J dropped 2 bases, with 15 bases sitting between them. Germline CDR1 reads SGHRS; CDR2 reads YFSETQ. For the CDR3, the DNA is TGCGCCAGCAGCATTCCCGGACAGCCTAACACTGAAGCTTTCTTT. This gives the protein CASSIPGQPNTEAFF.

The chain links TRBV27 to TRBJ1-3, with D tentatively TRBD1 (5 bases). The length of the CDR3 is 14 residues. Germline CDR1 is MNHEY and CDR2 is SMNVEV (reference sequence). V lost 6 bases and J lost 3, with 12 bases in between. For the CDR3, the DNA is TGTGCCAGCAGAGACAGTGGAGTTGGAAACACCATATATTTT. Protein sequence: CASRDSGVGNTIYF.

This clone was counted once. The chain links TRBV18 to TRBJ2-2; unclear D gene. Germline V gene data show CDR1 as KGHSH and CDR2 as LQKENI. V was pared by 0 bases and J by 4 bases, with 12 bases between. The CDR3 sequence is 16 residues long. CDR3 DNA: TGTGCCAGCTCACCACCAGGCTCAGGCGCCACCGGGGAGCTGTTTTTT. It yields the protein CASSPPGSGATGELFF. Full variable domain (remainder filled in from reference TRBV18 and TRBJ2-2): NAGVMQNPRHLVRRRGQEARLRCSPMKGHSHVYWYRQLPEEGLKFMVYLQKENIIDESGMPKERFSAEFPKEGPSILRIQQVVRGDSAAYFCASSPPGSGATGELFFGEGSRLTVL.

The chain recombines TRBV29-1 with TRBJ2-7, with D unresolved. The CDR3 has 14 residues. Germline-derived CDR1 and CDR2 are SQVTM and ANQGSEA. Trimming pared 0 bases from V and 3 bases from J, leaving 12 bases between. Written as DNA, the CDR3 is TGCAGCGTTGAAGATCCGCACAGAGACTACGAGCAGTACTTC. It specifies CSVEDPHRDYEQYF.

This clone is categorized as medium-sized. The chain links TRBV2 to TRBJ1-2; 9 positions agree with TRBD1. V dropped 7 bases and J dropped 0; count of bases not matched to a gene: 12. The germline V gene encodes CDR1 SNHLY and CDR2 FYNNEI. There are 17 residues in the CDR3. The CDR3 region has the DNA TGTGCCAGCAACGGGAGGACAGGGGAGGACTCTAACTATGGCTACACCTTC. It yields the protein CASNGRTGEDSNYGYTF.

This chain joins TRBV18 and TRBJ2-2; 8 nucleotides align to TRBD2. Unmatched junction bases numbered 11, after V lost 2 bases and J lost 6 bases. CDR1 is KGHSH and CDR2 is LQKENI in the germline V gene. This CDR3 region has 17 residues. In DNA, the CDR3 is TGTGCCAGCTCACCAAACTCGGTTCCAGCGGGAGCCGGGGAGCTGTTTTTT. This encodes CASSPNSVPAGAGELFF. The whole variable domain, remainder taken from reference TRBV18 and TRBJ2-2, is NAGVMQNPRHLVRRRGQEARLRCSPMKGHSHVYWYRQLPEEGLKFMVYLQKENIIDESGMPKERFSAEFPKEGPSILRIQQVVRGDSAAYFCASSPNSVPAGAGELFFGEGSRLTVL.

This clone was observed a single time. The CDR3 sequence is CASGLGAPLNTEAFF. In DNA, the CDR3 is TGTGCTAGTGGTTTGGGGGCACCCTTGAACACTGAAGCTTTCTTT. This chain joins TRBV12-5 and TRBJ1-1; D gene ambiguous. Germline V gene data show CDR1 as LGHNT and CDR2 as FRNRAP. CDR3 length: 15 residues. Deletions cut 1 base from V and 0 bases from J, with 9 bases between.

The CDR3 region has the DNA TGTGCCGGTGGGACTCTGAATGAGCAGTTCTTC. Protein sequence: CAGGTLNEQFF. The chain carries TRBV18 and TRBJ2-1; D might be TRBD2 (6 bases). Germline CDR1 is KGHSH and CDR2 is LQKENI. The V and J ends lost 11 bases and 7 bases respectively, with 12 bases between them. This CDR3 has 11 amino acids.

The chain combines TRBV6-5 with TRBJ1-6; 7 bases are shared with TRBD1. CDR1 MNHEY and CDR2 SVGAGI come from the germline V gene. The trim removed 8 bases at V and 5 bases at J, leaving 9 bases unmatched. The CDR3 extends over 15 amino acids. The CDR3 DNA follows: TGTGCCAGCCTTGACAGGGCCCTTGATAATTCACCCCTCCACTTT. It encodes CASLDRALDNSPLHF.

This chain connects TRBV19 to TRBJ2-1; D is uncertain. Looked up from germline, CDR1 is LNHDA and CDR2 is SQIVND (reference sequence). Trimming took off 4 bases at V and 4 bases at J, with 5 bases between the two ends. The CDR3 contains 12 residues. This CDR3 reads CASSSTYNEQFF. The DNA for the CDR3 is TGTGCCAGTAGTAGCACATACAATGAGCAGTTCTTC. The complete variable domain, with remaining parts taken from reference TRBV19 and TRBJ2-1, reads DGGITQSPKYLFRKEGQNVTLSCEQNLNHDAMYWYRQDPGQGLRLIYYSQIVNDFQKGDIAEGYSVSREKKESFPLTVTSAQKNPTAFYLCASSSTYNEQFFGPGTRLTVL.

The chain is built from TRBV11-2 and TRBJ1-1; D remains ambiguous. The CDR3 is 13 amino acids. The germline gives CDR1 SGHAT, CDR2 FQNNGV. V was pared by 0 bases and J by 3 bases, with 5 bases between. The CDR3 DNA sequence: TGTGCCAGCAGCTTAGACACCGACACTGAAGCTTTCTTT. Protein product: CASSLDTDTEAFF.